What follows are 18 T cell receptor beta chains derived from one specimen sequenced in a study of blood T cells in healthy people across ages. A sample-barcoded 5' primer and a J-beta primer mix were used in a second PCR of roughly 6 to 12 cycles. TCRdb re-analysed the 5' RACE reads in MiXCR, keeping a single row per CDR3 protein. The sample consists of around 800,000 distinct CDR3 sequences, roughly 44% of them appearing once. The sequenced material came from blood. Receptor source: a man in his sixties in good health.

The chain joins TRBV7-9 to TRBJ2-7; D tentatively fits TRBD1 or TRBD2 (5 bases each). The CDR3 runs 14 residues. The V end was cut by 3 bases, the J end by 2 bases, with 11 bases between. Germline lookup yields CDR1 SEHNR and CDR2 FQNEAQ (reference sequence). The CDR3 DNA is TGTGCCAGCAGCTTTGGAGGACAAACCTACGAGCAGTACTTC. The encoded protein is CASSFGGQTYEQYF.

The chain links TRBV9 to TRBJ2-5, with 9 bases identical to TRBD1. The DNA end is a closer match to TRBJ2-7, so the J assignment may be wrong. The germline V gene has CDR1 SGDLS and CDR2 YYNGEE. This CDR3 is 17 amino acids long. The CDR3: CASSVGIWDRASYEQYF. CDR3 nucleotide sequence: TGTGCCAGCAGCGTAGGAATTTGGGACAGGGCCTCCTACGAGCAGTACTTC.

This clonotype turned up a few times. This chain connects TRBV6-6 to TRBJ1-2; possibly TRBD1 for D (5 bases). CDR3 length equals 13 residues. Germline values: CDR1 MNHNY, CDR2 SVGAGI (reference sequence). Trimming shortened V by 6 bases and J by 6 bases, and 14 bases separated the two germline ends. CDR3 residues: CASRTIRDDGYTF. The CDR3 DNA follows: TGTGCCAGCAGGACTATCCGGGACGATGGCTACACCTTC.

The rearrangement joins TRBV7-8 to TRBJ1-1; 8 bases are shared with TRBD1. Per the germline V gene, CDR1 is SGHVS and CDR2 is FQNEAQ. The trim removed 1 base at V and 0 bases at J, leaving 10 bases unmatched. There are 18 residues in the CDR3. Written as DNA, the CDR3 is TGTGCCAGCAGCTTAGTCCGGACAGGGAAAAGAATGAACACTGAAGCTTTCTTT. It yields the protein CASSLVRTGKRMNTEAFF. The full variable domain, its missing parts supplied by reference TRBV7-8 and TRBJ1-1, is GAGVSQSPRYKVAKRGQDVALRCDPISGHVSLFWYQQALGQGPEFLTYFQNEAQLDKSGLPSDRFFAERPEGSVSTLKIQRTQQEDSAVYLCASSLVRTGKRMNTEAFFGQGTRLTVV.

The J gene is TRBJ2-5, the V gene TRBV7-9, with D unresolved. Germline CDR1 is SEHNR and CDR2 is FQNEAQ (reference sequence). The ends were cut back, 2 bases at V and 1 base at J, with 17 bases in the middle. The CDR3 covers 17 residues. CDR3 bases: TGTGCCAGCAGCTTACGGAGCTCTTCTTTACCCCAAGAGACCCAGTACTTC. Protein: CASSLRSSSLPQETQYF. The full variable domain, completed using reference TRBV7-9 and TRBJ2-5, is DTGVSQNPRHKITKRGQNVTFRCDPISEHNRLYWYRQTLGQGPEFLTYFQNEAQLEKSRLLSDRFSAERPKGSFSTLEIQRTEQGDSAMYLCASSLRSSSLPQETQYFGPGTRLLVL.

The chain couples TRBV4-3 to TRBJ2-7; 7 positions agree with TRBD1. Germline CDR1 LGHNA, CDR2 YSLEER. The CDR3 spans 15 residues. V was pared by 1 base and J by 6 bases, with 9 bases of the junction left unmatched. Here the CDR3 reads CASSQVDRVRSEQYF. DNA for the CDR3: TGCGCCAGCAGCCAAGTCGACAGGGTAAGATCCGAGCAGTACTTC.

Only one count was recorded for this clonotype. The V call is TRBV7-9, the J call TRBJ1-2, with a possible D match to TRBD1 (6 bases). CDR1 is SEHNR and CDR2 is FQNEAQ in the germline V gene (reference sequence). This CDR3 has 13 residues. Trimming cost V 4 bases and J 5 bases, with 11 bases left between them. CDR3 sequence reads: CASSYGQSYGYTF. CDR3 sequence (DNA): TGTGCCAGCAGCTACGGACAGTCATATGGCTACACCTTC.

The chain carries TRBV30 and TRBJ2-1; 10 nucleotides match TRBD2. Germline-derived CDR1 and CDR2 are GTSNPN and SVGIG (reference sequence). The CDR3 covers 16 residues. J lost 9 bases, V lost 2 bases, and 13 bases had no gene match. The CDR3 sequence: CAWSLAGGFLKVEQFF. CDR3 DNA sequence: TGTGCCTGGAGTTTAGCGGGGGGTTTCCTTAAGGTTGAGCAGTTCTTC.

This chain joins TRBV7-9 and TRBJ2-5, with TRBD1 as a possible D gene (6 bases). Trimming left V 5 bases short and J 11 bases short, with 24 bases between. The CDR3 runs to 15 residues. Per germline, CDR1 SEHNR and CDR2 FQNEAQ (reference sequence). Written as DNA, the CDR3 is TGTGCCAGCAGCCCTTTTGTGGGCCTTGGAAGGGGGCAGTACTTC. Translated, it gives CASSPFVGLGRGQYF.

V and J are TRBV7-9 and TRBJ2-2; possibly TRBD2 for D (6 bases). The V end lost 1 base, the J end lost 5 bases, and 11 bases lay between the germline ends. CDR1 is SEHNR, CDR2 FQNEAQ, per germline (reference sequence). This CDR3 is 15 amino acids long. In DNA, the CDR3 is TGTGCCAGCAGCTTAGTTCTTAGCGGAACCGGGGAGCTGTTTTTT. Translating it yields CASSLVLSGTGELFF.

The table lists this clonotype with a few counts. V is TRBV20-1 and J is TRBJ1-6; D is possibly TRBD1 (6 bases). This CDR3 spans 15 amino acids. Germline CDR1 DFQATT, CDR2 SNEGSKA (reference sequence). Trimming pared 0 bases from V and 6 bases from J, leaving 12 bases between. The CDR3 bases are TGCAGTGCTAGAGATCCGGGGGGCGGTAATTCACCCCTCCACTTT. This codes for CSARDPGGGNSPLHF.

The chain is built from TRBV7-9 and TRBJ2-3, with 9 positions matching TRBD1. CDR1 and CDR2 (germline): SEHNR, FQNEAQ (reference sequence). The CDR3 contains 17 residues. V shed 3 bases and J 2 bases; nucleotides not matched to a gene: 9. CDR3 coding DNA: TGTGCCAGCAGCTTTAATTCGGGACAGGGAACCACAGATACGCAGTATTTT. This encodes CASSFNSGQGTTDTQYF.

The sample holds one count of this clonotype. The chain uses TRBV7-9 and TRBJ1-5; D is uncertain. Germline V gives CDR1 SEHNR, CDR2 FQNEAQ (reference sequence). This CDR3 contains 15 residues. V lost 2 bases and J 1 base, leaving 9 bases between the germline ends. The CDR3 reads CASSLSCGSNQPQHF. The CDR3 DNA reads TGTGCCAGCAGCTTAAGCTGTGGGAGCAATCAGCCCCAGCATTTT.

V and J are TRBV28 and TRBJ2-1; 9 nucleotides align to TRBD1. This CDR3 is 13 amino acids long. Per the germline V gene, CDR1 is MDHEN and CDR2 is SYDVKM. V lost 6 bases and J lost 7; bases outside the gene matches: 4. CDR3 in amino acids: CASRQQGANEQFF. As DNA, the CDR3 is TGTGCCAGCAGACAACAGGGGGCGAATGAGCAGTTCTTC.

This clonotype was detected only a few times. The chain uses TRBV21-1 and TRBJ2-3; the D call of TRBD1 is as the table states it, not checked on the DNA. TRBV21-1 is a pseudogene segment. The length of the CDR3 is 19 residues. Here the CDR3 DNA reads TGTGCCAGCAGCAACTATACTTTTTGGCGGGGGCGGAGCACAGATACGCAGTATTTT. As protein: CASSNYTFWRGRSTDTQYF.

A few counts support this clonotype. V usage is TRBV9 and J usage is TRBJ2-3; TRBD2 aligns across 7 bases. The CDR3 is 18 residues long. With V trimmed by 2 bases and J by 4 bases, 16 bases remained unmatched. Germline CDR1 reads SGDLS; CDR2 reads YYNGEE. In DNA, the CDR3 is TGTGCCAGCAGCGTCGACCTTAGGGCGGGGGTTGGTGCAGATACGCAGTATTTT. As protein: CASSVDLRAGVGADTQYF.

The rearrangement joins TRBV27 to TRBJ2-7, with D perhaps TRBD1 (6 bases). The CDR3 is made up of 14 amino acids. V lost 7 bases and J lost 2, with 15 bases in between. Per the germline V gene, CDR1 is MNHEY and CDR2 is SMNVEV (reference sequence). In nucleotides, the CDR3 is TGTGCCAGCATCCCCCGGGCAGGGGCCTACGAGCAGTACTTC. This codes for CASIPRAGAYEQYF.

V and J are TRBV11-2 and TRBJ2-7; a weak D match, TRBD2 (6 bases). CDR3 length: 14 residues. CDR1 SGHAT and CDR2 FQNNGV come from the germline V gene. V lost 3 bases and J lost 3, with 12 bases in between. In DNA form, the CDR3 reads TGTGCCAGCAGCTTCGGGGGATTCAACTACGAGCAGTACTTC. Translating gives CASSFGGFNYEQYF. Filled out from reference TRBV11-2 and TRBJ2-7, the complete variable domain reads EAGVAQSPRYKIIEKRQSVAFWCNPISGHATLYWYQQILGQGPKLLIQFQNNGVVDDSQLPKDRFSAERLKGVDSTLKIQPAKLEDSAVYLCASSFGGFNYEQYFGPGTRLTVT.